These 18 T cell receptor beta chains were all obtained from the same sample, sequenced in a study of T cell changes during pregnancy in multiple sclerosis. Clones were sequenced by immunoSEQ multiplex PCR, and TCRdb holds only the in-frame ones, with some missing. The sample includes more than 90,000 clones, about 91% of them seen just once. Sequenced material: peripheral blood, taken in the second trimester of pregnancy. These receptor sequences come from a female donor with multiple sclerosis, enrolled in a pregnancy study.

This clone has only one observation. The chain recombines TRBV4-1 with TRBJ1-2, with D uncertain. Trimming left V 0 bases short and J 9 bases short, with 8 bases between. This CDR3 is built from 12 residues. Germline lookup yields CDR1 MGHRA and CDR2 YSYEKL. CDR3 amino acids: CASSQDTVRYTF. CDR3 nucleotide sequence: TGCGCCAGCAGCCAAGATACGGTGCGCTACACCTTC.

The V call is TRBV7-2, the J call TRBJ2-5, with 7 positions matching TRBD1. CDR1 and CDR2 (germline): SGHTA, FQGNSA. After removal of 5 bases from V and 7 bases from J, the junction contained 13 bases not matched to a gene. This CDR3 comprises 15 residues. For the CDR3, the DNA is TGTGCCAGCAGCCCCACCCGACAGGGTCGGGGGACCCAGTACTTC. Its translation: CASSPTRQGRGTQYF.

This chain joins TRBV5-4 and TRBJ2-6; possible D gene TRBD1, 6 bases. Germline V lookup: CDR1 SGHNT, CDR2 YYREEE (reference sequence). V was clipped by 5 bases and J by 0 bases, with 15 bases between them. This CDR3 spans 17 amino acids. CDR3 protein: CASRADRTLSGANVLTF. As DNA, the CDR3 is TGTGCCAGCAGGGCCGACAGGACCCTCTCTGGGGCCAACGTCCTGACTTTC.

The rearrangement links TRBV6-5 to TRBJ1-5; weak D call: TRBD1 (5 bases). Germline CDR1 is MNHEY and CDR2 is SVGAGI. The V end was cut by 10 bases, the J end by 0 bases, with 13 bases between. The length of the CDR3 is 14 residues. The CDR3 DNA reads TGTGCCACCCAGGGATTGGGTAGCAATCAGCCCCAGCATTTT. Translation gives CATQGLGSNQPQHF.

This chain joins TRBV7-9 and TRBJ1-4, with TRBD1 identical over 9 bases. The V gene end was trimmed by 4 bases and the J gene end by 11 bases; junction bases not matched to a gene: 8. This CDR3 has 14 amino acids. CDR1 and CDR2 from the germline V gene are SEHNR and FQNEAQ (reference sequence). The CDR3 spells CASSSVRTGEKLFF. Here the CDR3 DNA reads TGTGCCAGCAGCTCCGTTCGGACAGGGGAGAAACTGTTTTTT.

The rearrangement uses TRBV29-1 and TRBJ2-1; 11 positions agree with TRBD2. Germline CDR1 SQVTM, CDR2 ANQGSEA. CDR3 length: 17 residues. J lost 5 bases, V lost 3 bases, and 12 bases had no gene match. The CDR3 coding sequence is TGCAGCGTTGATTCGGGACTAGCGGTCATCGGCAACAATGAGCAGTTCTTC. This translates into CSVDSGLAVIGNNEQFF.

This clone was seen just once. The chain links TRBV15 to TRBJ2-1; no definite D call. The V end was cut by 0 bases, the J end by 2 bases, with 14 bases between. This CDR3 region has 17 residues. In germline, CDR1 is LNHNV, CDR2 YYDKDF (reference sequence). The CDR3 region is CATSRDRGNRAYNEQFF. In nucleotides, the CDR3 is TGTGCCACCAGCAGAGATCGTGGCAATCGGGCCTACAATGAGCAGTTCTTC.

This sequence joins TRBV28 and TRBJ2-5; 13 nucleotides agree with TRBD2. Germline assignment: CDR1 MDHEN and CDR2 SYDVKM. Trimming cost V 2 bases and J 5 bases; bases outside gene matches: 8. CDR3 size: 17 residues. The CDR3 spells CASSLAQTSGRAETQYF. CDR3 coding DNA: TGTGCCAGCAGTTTAGCCCAAACTAGCGGGAGGGCGGAGACCCAGTACTTC.

CDR3 residues: CASSALGQGVHEQYF. In DNA, the CDR3 is TGTGCCAGCAGCGCCCTGGGACAGGGGGTCCACGAGCAGTACTTC. The rearrangement joins TRBV7-2 to TRBJ2-7, with 11 bases identical to TRBD1. The CDR3 spans 15 residues. CDR1 and CDR2 (germline): SGHTA, FQGNSA. V lost 5 bases, J lost 5 bases, and 8 bases stayed unmatched.

The rearrangement joins TRBV5-6 to TRBJ1-2; D is possibly TRBD1 (5 bases). Per the germline V gene, CDR1 is SGHDT and CDR2 is YYEEEE. V was cut by 2 bases and J by 1 base, with 15 bases left in between. The CDR3 has 16 residues. Here the CDR3 DNA reads TGTGCCAGCAGCTTAGGGGCGGGACGGATTAACTATGGCTACACCTTC. Amino acids: CASSLGAGRINYGYTF.

The chain joins TRBV7-9 to TRBJ2-3, with a tentative D call TRBD2 (5 bases). The CDR3 extends over 16 amino acids. Germline values: CDR1 SEHNR, CDR2 FQNEAQ (reference sequence). The V gene lost 5 bases and the J gene lost 0 bases, with 15 bases spanning the gap. CDR3 sequence reads: CASSPGLGESTDTQYF. DNA for the CDR3: TGTGCCAGCAGCCCCGGACTTGGAGAAAGCACAGATACGCAGTATTTT. Full variable domain (rest looked up from reference TRBV7-9 and TRBJ2-3): DTGVSQNPRHKITKRGQNVTFRCDPISEHNRLYWYRQTLGQGPEFLTYFQNEAQLEKSRLLSDRFSAERPKGSFSTLEIQRTEQGDSAMYLCASSPGLGESTDTQYFGPGTRLTVL.

The chain uses TRBV28 and TRBJ2-1; 7 bases line up with TRBD2. The V segment lost 2 bases and the J segment 9 bases; nucleotides outside the gene matches: 4. Germline lookup yields CDR1 MDHEN and CDR2 SYDVKM. CDR3 length: 13 amino acids. CDR3 amino acids: CASSLRPGGEQFF. CDR3 nucleotides: TGTGCCAGCAGTTTACGTCCGGGGGGTGAGCAGTTCTTC.

The CDR3 reads CASSVTGILTQEQYF. CDR3 nucleotide sequence: TGTGCCAGCAGCGTCACCGGGATCTTAACACAGGAGCAGTACTTC. This chain links TRBV9 with TRBJ2-7, with D possibly TRBD2 on 5 matching bases. Germline V CDR1 and CDR2: SGDLS, YYNGEE. V was cut by 2 bases and J by 7 bases, with 19 bases left in between. The CDR3 sequence is 15 residues long.

This chain uses TRBV4-1 with TRBJ1-4; D is unclear. The CDR3 is 16 amino acids. Germline assignment: CDR1 MGHRA and CDR2 YSYEKL. V was shortened by 1 base and J by 0 bases, with 9 bases between the two germline ends. The CDR3 bases are TGCGCCAGCAGCCAAGTTGCCGAGGCAACTAATGAAAAACTGTTTTTT. Protein product: CASSQVAEATNEKLFF.

The genes are TRBV28 and TRBJ1-1, with D tentatively TRBD1 (6 bases). Germline lookup yields CDR1 MDHEN and CDR2 SYDVKM. The CDR3 is 14 residues long. Between the trimmed V and J ends, which lost 2 bases and 11 bases, there was a span of 18 bases. The CDR3 nucleotides read TGTGCCAGCAGTTTAGGAGGACAGCAGATTTTGGCTTTCTTT. This gives the protein CASSLGGQQILAFF.

The rearrangement joins TRBV5-4 to TRBJ2-7, with no clear D. V was clipped by 2 bases and J by 2 bases, with 11 bases between them. CDR1 and CDR2 from the germline V gene are SGHNT and YYREEE (reference sequence). The CDR3 is 14 amino acids. The CDR3 DNA sequence: TGTGCCAGCAGCTTTCGCTCGGGTCCCTACGAGCAGTACTTC. Its protein is CASSFRSGPYEQYF.

The chain links TRBV6-5 to TRBJ2-1, with D hard to call. The CDR3 sequence is 11 residues long. CDR1 is MNHEY and CDR2 is SVGAGI in the germline V gene. V gave up 6 bases and J gave up 12 bases, with 12 bases separating them. The CDR3 loop is CASSQSSRQFF. The DNA of the CDR3 is TGTGCCAGCAGCCAATCCTCCAGGCAGTTCTTC.

The rearrangement uses TRBV20-1 and TRBJ2-7, with 8 bases aligning to TRBD2. Germline trimming cut 6 bases from V and 6 bases from J; bases unmatched to any gene: 1. The germline CDR1 and CDR2 sequences are DFQATT and SNEGSKA (reference sequence). The CDR3 length is 10 residues. CDR3 in DNA: TGCAGTGCCAGCGGGGGCGAGCAGTACTTC. Translating it yields CSASGGEQYF.